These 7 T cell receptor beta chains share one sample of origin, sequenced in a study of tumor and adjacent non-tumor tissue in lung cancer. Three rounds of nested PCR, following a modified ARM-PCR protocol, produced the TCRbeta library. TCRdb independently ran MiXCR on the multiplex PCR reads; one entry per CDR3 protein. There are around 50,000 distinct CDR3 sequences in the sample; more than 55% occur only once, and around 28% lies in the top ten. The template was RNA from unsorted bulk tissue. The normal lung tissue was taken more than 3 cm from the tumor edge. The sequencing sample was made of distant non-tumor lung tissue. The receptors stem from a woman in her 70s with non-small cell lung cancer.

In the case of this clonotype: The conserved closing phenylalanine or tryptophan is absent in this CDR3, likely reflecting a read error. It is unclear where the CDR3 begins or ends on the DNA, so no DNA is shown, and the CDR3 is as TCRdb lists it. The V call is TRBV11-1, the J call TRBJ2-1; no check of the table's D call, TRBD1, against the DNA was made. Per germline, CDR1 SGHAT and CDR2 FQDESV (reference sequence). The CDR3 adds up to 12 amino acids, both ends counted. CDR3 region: CASSPDRAEHFL.

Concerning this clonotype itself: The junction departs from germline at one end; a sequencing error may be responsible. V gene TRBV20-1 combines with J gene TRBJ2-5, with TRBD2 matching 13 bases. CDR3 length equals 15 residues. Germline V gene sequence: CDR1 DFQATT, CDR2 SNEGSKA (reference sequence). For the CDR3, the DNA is TGCAATGCTAGCAGACTAGCGGGAGGTCAAGAGACCCAGTACTTC. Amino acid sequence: CNASRLAGGQETQYF.

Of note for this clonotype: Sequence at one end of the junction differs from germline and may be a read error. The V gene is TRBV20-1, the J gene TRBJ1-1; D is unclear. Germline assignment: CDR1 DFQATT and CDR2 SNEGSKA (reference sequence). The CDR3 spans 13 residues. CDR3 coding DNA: TGCAATGCTAAACCAGATACAAGCAATGAAGCTTTCTTT. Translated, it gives CNAKPDTSNEAFF.

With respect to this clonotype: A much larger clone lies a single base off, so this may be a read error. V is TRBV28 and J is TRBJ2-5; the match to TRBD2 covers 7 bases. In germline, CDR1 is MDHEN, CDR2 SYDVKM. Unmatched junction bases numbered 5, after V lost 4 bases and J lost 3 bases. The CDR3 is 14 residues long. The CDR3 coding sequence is TGTGCCAGCAGTTCTCTGGGACTAAAAGAGACCCAGTACTTC. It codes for CASSSLGLKETQYF.

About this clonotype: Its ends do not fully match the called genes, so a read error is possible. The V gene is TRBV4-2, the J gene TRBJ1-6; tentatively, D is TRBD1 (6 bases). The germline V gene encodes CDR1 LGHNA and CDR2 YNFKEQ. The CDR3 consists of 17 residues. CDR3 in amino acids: CVSSQGRGARLGSPLHF. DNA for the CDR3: TGTGTCAGCAGCCAAGGGAGGGGGGCGCGATTGGGTTCACCCCTCCACTTT.

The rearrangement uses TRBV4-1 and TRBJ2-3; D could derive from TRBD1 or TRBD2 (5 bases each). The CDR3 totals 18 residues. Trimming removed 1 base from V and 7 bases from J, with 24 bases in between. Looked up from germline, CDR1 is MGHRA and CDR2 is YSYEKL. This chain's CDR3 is CASSQGHLRGRVAHTQYF. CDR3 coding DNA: TGCGCCAGCAGCCAAGGCCATCTCCGGGGCAGGGTCGCGCATACGCAGTATTTT.

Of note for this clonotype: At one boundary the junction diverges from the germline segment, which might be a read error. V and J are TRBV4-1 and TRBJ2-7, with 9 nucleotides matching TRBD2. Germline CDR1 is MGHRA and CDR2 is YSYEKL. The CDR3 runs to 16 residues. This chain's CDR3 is CTSSQVKASGNYEPYF. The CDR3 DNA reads TGCACCAGCAGCCAAGTTAAGGCTAGCGGGAACTACGAGCCGTACTTC.